Listed below are T cell receptor beta chains from one sample, sequenced in a study of OX40 agonist ivuxolimab in advanced cancers. Assay used: immunoSEQ multiplex PCR; TCRdb lists only in-frame clones, some missing. The table records about 93,000 clones, about 92% of them present only once. The sample was CD4+ or CD8+ T cells sorted from blood, taken in a trial of the OX40 agonist ivuxolimab. These receptors all stem from an adult with an advanced solid tumor such as melanoma, head and neck, liver or kidney cancer. The CDR3 runs from the conserved cysteine through the conserved F or W. Fields, in order: J gene, V gene, clone size, D gene, CDR3 DNA, CDR3 protein. The D gene is left open where the match is weak. The size of a clone is reported for some rows only, either as once, few or many, or as a class for expanded clones.

TRBJ1-2,TRBV16,NA,TRBD1,TGTGCCAGCAGCCAATCGGTTTCTTTAGGGGGCGCTACACGAAATGGCTACACCTTC,CASSQSVSLGGATRNGYTF
TRBJ2-1,TRBV19,NA,TRBD1,TGTGCCAGTAGTATTAGACAGGGCCCAAATGAGCAGTTCTTC,CASSIRQGPNEQFF
TRBJ2-7,TRBV19,NA,TRBD1,TGTGCCACCGGGGACAGGGTGGGGGAGCAGTACTTC,CATGDRVGEQYF
TRBJ2-1,TRBV19,NA,NA,TGTGCCAGTAGTGCGGGCGGCTCCTACAATGAGCAGTTCTTC,CASSAGGSYNEQFF
TRBJ1-3,TRBV11-2,NA,NA,TGTGCCAGCAGCCGACAGCTCTCTGGAAACACCATATATTTT,CASSRQLSGNTIYF
TRBJ2-1,TRBV2,NA,NA,TGTGCCAGCAGTGAACCCAATGCGCGGGCTTACAATGAGCAGTTCTTC,CASSEPNARAYNEQFF
TRBJ2-7,TRBV5-4,NA,NA,TGTGCCAGCAGCTTCCACGGGCAGGGCTACGAGCAGTACTTC,CASSFHGQGYEQYF
TRBJ2-7,TRBV7-2,NA,NA,TGTGCCAGCAGCTCCGACTGGATCTCCTACGAGCAGTACTTC,CASSSDWISYEQYF
TRBJ2-5,TRBV6-5,NA,NA,TGTGCCAGCAAAAGAAGACTGGAACAAGAGACCCAGTACTTC,CASKRRLEQETQYF
TRBJ1-1,TRBV19,NA,TRBD1,TGTGCCAGTAGTCGGCAGGGGGCGACGATTGACATTGCTTTCTTT,CASSRQGATIDIAFF
TRBJ1-4,TRBV9,NA,TRBD1,TGTGCCAGCAGTCGTACAGGGGGCGGAAATATAGCTAATGAAAAACTGTTTTTT,CASSRTGGGNIANEKLFF
TRBJ2-2,TRBV5-1,NA,NA,TGCGCCAGCAGCTTGGTACAGGGTATCGCCGGGGAGCTGTTTTTT,CASSLVQGIAGELFF
TRBJ2-1,TRBV10-3,NA,NA,TGTGCCATCAGGAATCCCCAAGGCGGGTCAAACAATGAGCAGTTCTTC,CAIRNPQGGSNNEQFF
TRBJ1-4,TRBV7-6,NA,TRBD1,TGTGCCAGCAGCCCGCGGACAGGGGATAATGAAAAACTGTTTTTT,CASSPRTGDNEKLFF
TRBJ1-4,TRBV7-7,NA,NA,TGTGCTAGCAGCCCTCGGCCAGGAGGAGTTGAAAAACTGTTTTTT,CASSPRPGGVEKLFF
TRBJ2-3,TRBV9,NA,NA,TGTGCCAGCAGCGTAGCGGGCCAGGGCCCAGATACGCAGTATTTT,CASSVAGQGPDTQYF
TRBJ1-2,TRBV7-8,NA,NA,TGTGCCAGCAGCCCACAGACAGGAAGTCTCAGTGGCTACACCTTC,CASSPQTGSLSGYTF
TRBJ1-5,TRBV19,NA,NA,TGTGCCAGTAGTATGAAGGGACCGCTATCGTATAGCAATCAGCCCCAGCATTTT,CASSMKGPLSYSNQPQHF
TRBJ2-2,TRBV7-9,NA,NA,TGTGCCAGCACCCCGACGAGGGGGACCGGGGAGCTGTTTTTT,CASTPTRGTGELFF
TRBJ1-4,TRBV6-5,once,NA,TGTGCCAGCAGTTACTTTAGGGACACAAGGGAAAAACTGTTTTTT,CASSYFRDTREKLFF
TRBJ2-7,TRBV13,NA,TRBD1,TGTGCCAGCAGCTTAAGACCGGGACAGTCCTACGAGCAGTACTTC,CASSLRPGQSYEQYF
TRBJ1-1,TRBV29-1,NA,TRBD1,TGCAGCGCCGGGTCCAGGGGGCCCAACACTGAAGCTTTCTTT,CSAGSRGPNTEAFF
TRBJ2-7,TRBV10-3,NA,NA,TGTGCCATCAAGGCAGGCTCCTACGAGCAGTACTTC,CAIKAGSYEQYF
TRBJ1-1,TRBV11-3,NA,NA,TGTGCCAGCAGTAAGGGGGCTGAAGCTTTCTTT,CASSKGAEAFF
TRBJ1-2,TRBV25-1,NA,NA,TGTGCCAGCAGTGGGGGGGGATCCTATGGCTACACCTTC,CASSGGGSYGYTF
TRBJ2-1,TRBV13,NA,NA,TGTGCCAGCAGCCCGCGGCCAGTCCAGCCCTCCTACAATGAGCAGTTCTTC,CASSPRPVQPSYNEQFF
TRBJ2-3,TRBV11-1,NA,NA,TGTGCCAGCAGCTTAGGGGCAGCAGATACGCAGTATTTT,CASSLGAADTQYF